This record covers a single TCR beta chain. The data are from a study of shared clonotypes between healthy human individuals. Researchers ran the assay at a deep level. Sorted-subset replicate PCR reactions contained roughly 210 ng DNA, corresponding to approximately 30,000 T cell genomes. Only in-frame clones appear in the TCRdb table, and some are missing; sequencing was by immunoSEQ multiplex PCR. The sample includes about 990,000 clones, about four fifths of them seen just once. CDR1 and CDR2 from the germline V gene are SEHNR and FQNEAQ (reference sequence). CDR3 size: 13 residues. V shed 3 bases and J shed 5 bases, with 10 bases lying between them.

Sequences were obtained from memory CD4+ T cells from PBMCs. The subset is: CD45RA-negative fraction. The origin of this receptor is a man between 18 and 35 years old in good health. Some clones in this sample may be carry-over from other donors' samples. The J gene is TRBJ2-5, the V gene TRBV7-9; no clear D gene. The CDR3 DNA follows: TGTGCCAGCAGCTTTGCCGGTCTTGAGACCCAGTACTTC. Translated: CASSFAGLETQYF.